Following are 18 T cell receptor beta chains from one sample sequenced in a study of OX40 agonist ivuxolimab in advanced cancers. The table came from immunoSEQ multiplex PCR; TCRdb's copy has only in-frame clones and leaves some out. This sample has about 76,000 clones, with about 86% found just once. The sequenced sample was CD4+ or CD8+ T cells sorted from blood, obtained in a trial of the OX40 agonist ivuxolimab. The receptor set was obtained from an adult with an advanced solid tumor such as melanoma, head and neck, liver or kidney cancer.

The rearrangement links TRBV7-3 to TRBJ2-7, with TRBD2 matching over 8 bases. The CDR3 consists of 17 residues. The trim removed 4 bases at V and 2 bases at J, leaving 13 bases unmatched. CDR1 is SGHTA and CDR2 is FQGTGA in the germline V gene. The CDR3 sequence: CASSCRDRGGSTYEQYF. In nucleotides, the CDR3 is TGTGCCAGCAGCTGCCGCGACCGGGGGGGCTCCACCTACGAGCAGTACTTC.

The V and J genes are TRBV27 and TRBJ1-5, with 10 bases aligning to TRBD1. The germline V gene encodes CDR1 MNHEY and CDR2 SMNVEV (reference sequence). V gave up 4 bases and J gave up 0 bases; unmatched junction bases: 21. The CDR3 loop spans 22 amino acids. The DNA for the CDR3 is TGTGCCAGCAGTTCATTCCGTACCTACGACAGGGGGCCAAATTATAGCAATCAGCCCCAGCATTTT. Residues: CASSSFRTYDRGPNYSNQPQHF.

The rearrangement links TRBV2 to TRBJ1-2; 11 nucleotides align to TRBD1. Germline CDR1 SNHLY, CDR2 FYNNEI. V lost 4 bases, J lost 3 bases, and 1 base stayed unmatched. CDR3 length: 14 residues. The CDR3 here is CASSGDRGDYGYTF. CDR3 coding DNA: TGTGCCAGCAGTGGGGACAGGGGGGACTATGGCTACACCTTC.

The chain recombines TRBV5-1 with TRBJ1-2; D gene ambiguous. This CDR3 spans 13 amino acids. V was pared by 0 bases and J by 2 bases, with 5 bases between. Germline CDR1 is SGHRS and CDR2 is YFSETQ. The DNA of the CDR3 is TGCGCCAGCAGCTTGGACAGCAACTATGGCTACACCTTC. This encodes CASSLDSNYGYTF.

The CDR3 DNA follows: TGTGCCAGCGTAAATATGCCCGGTGCTAATTCACCCCTCCACTTT. Translated, it gives CASVNMPGANSPLHF. The chain carries TRBV6-1 and TRBJ1-6; D is undetermined. The germline CDR1 and CDR2 sequences are MNHNS and SASEGT. The CDR3 consists of 15 residues. V was pared by 8 bases and J by 6 bases, with 17 bases between.

This chain links TRBV10-3 with TRBJ2-7, with TRBD1 matching over 9 bases. After removal of 4 bases from V and 0 bases from J, the junction contained 7 bases not matched to a gene. This CDR3 has 16 amino acids. Per the germline V gene, CDR1 is ENHRY and CDR2 is SYGVKD. CDR3 coding DNA: TGTGCCATCAGTGGGGCTGGGACAGGGTCCTCCTACGAGCAGTACTTC. Its translation is CAISGAGTGSSYEQYF.

The chain is built from TRBV28 and TRBJ1-2, with a tentative D call TRBD1 (5 bases). V gave up 6 bases and J gave up 4 bases, with 12 bases separating them. The CDR3 runs 13 residues. Germline CDR1 MDHEN, CDR2 SYDVKM. The CDR3 spells CASSLDRLYGYTF. CDR3 coding DNA: TGTGCCAGCAGCCTTGACAGACTCTATGGCTACACCTTC.

The chain uses TRBV6-5 and TRBJ1-1; D is undetermined. V shed 0 bases and J shed 4 bases, with 12 bases lying between them. The CDR3 covers 15 residues. Germline CDR1 is MNHEY and CDR2 is SVGAGI. The CDR3 sequence: CASSYSTEWSTEAFF. The CDR3 nucleotides are TGTGCCAGCAGTTACTCTACGGAATGGAGCACTGAAGCTTTCTTT.

The V and J genes are TRBV5-1 and TRBJ2-2; 12 positions match TRBD1. Germline CDR1 SGHRS, CDR2 YFSETQ. CDR3 length: 17 residues. V trimming: 0 bases; J trimming: 5 bases; junction bases outside the gene matches: 5. CDR3 nucleotide sequence: TGCGCCAGCAGCTTGGAGGGACAGGGGGCGGTAACCGGGGAGCTGTTTTTT. Encoded protein: CASSLEGQGAVTGELFF.

The chain recombines TRBV19 with TRBJ2-1; 9 nucleotides align to TRBD1. Trimming took 5 bases from V and 8 from J; bases not matched to a gene: 7. Germline CDR1 is LNHDA and CDR2 is SQIVND (reference sequence). The CDR3 runs to 14 residues. CDR3 loop: CASSLPDRGDEQFF. The CDR3 coding sequence is TGTGCCAGTAGTCTCCCGGACAGGGGTGATGAGCAGTTCTTC.

To note about this clone: The same CDR3 is also encoded by other DNA sequences in this sample. The V and J genes are TRBV29-1 and TRBJ1-1, with TRBD1 as a possible D gene (5 bases). Germline V gene sequence: CDR1 SQVTM, CDR2 ANQGSEA. This CDR3 is built from 11 residues. V shed 5 bases and J shed 1 base, with 5 bases lying between them. CDR3 sequence reads: CSVRGNTEAFF. DNA of the CDR3: TGCAGCGTTAGGGGGAACACTGAAGCTTTCTTT.

The V and J genes are TRBV28 and TRBJ2-7, with D unresolved. The CDR3 extends over 13 amino acids. The germline V gene has CDR1 MDHEN and CDR2 SYDVKM. V was shortened by 6 bases and J by 3 bases, with 12 bases between the two germline ends. The DNA for the CDR3 is TGTGCCAGCAGGCGGACCATTGTCTACGAGCAGTACTTC. Encoded protein: CASRRTIVYEQYF. Full variable domain (remainder filled in from reference TRBV28 and TRBJ2-7): DVKVTQSSRYLVKRTGEKVFLECVQDMDHENMFWYRQDPGLGLRLIYFSYDVKMKEKGDIPEGYSVSREKKERFSLILESASTNQTSMYLCASRRTIVYEQYFGPGTRLTVT.

The CDR3 DNA follows: TGTGCCAGCTCACCATCCGGGACTGATTCCTACGAGCAGTACTTC. This codes for CASSPSGTDSYEQYF. The chain is built from TRBV18 and TRBJ2-7, with TRBD2 as a possible D gene (6 bases). Between the trimmed V and J ends, which lost 2 bases and 1 base, there was a span of 12 bases. This CDR3 has 15 residues. CDR1 is KGHSH and CDR2 is LQKENI in the germline V gene.

The chain links TRBV19 to TRBJ2-1; D remains ambiguous. V dropped 3 bases and J dropped 9 bases, with 9 bases sitting between them. CDR1 is LNHDA and CDR2 is SQIVND in the germline V gene (reference sequence). This CDR3 is 12 amino acids long. CDR3 coding DNA: TGTGCCAGTAGTATGAGAAGTGCTGAGCAGTTCTTC. This sequence encodes CASSMRSAEQFF. Using reference TRBV19 and TRBJ2-1 for the parts outside the CDR3, the full variable domain is DGGITQSPKYLFRKEGQNVTLSCEQNLNHDAMYWYRQDPGQGLRLIYYSQIVNDFQKGDIAEGYSVSREKKESFPLTVTSAQKNPTAFYLCASSMRSAEQFFGPGTRLTVL.

This clone appeared once. This sequence joins TRBV7-3 and TRBJ2-1; the match to TRBD2 covers 11 bases. Germline CDR1 reads SGHTA; CDR2 reads FQGTGA. The CDR3 has 18 residues. The trim removed 5 bases at V and 5 bases at J, leaving 14 bases unmatched. CDR3 amino acids: CASSPGVAGGLGDNEQFF. The CDR3 region has the DNA TGTGCCAGCAGCCCCGGAGTAGCGGGGGGGCTAGGGGACAATGAGCAGTTCTTC.

This chain uses TRBV25-1 with TRBJ2-5; 7 bases match TRBD2. The CDR3 length is 15 residues. The V segment lost 5 bases and the J segment 5 bases; nucleotides outside the gene matches: 11. Per germline, CDR1 MGHDK and CDR2 SYGVNS. The CDR3 loop is CASSTWGLGGETQYF. Here the CDR3 DNA reads TGTGCCAGCAGTACGTGGGGATTGGGGGGGGAGACCCAGTACTTC.

This clone was recorded a few times. The rearrangement joins TRBV7-9 to TRBJ2-5; D is unclear. The germline CDR1 and CDR2 sequences are SEHNR and FQNEAQ (reference sequence). Between the trimmed V and J ends, which lost 4 bases and 0 bases, there was a span of 3 bases. This CDR3 spans 12 amino acids. The CDR3 region has the DNA TGTGCCAGCAGCTGGTACCAAGAGACCCAGTACTTC. This translates into CASSWYQETQYF.

This chain uses TRBV7-3 with TRBJ2-1; TRBD2 aligns across 9 bases. Germline assignment: CDR1 SGHTA and CDR2 FQGTGA. The V segment lost 5 bases and the J segment 5 bases; nucleotides outside the gene matches: 10. The CDR3 runs to 16 residues. This CDR3 is CASSPQGGGGDNEQFF. The CDR3 nucleotides read TGTGCCAGCAGCCCCCAGGGCGGGGGGGGTGACAATGAGCAGTTCTTC.